Listed here are 28 T cell receptor beta chains from one sample, sequenced in a study of T cell responses to AZD1222 COVID-19 vaccine. Repertoires were generated with immunoSEQ multiplex PCR, while TCRdb's copy carries only in-frame clones and drops some. The sample has 100,000 to 150,000 clones, 84% seen once. This specimen consisted of peripheral blood, obtained 28 days after the second AZD1222 dose. These receptor sequences come from an adult who received the AZD1222 COVID-19 vaccine.

This chain connects TRBV14 to TRBJ2-7; 7 bases are shared with TRBD2. The V and J ends lost 3 bases and 9 bases, in that order; junction bases with no gene match: 5. The V gene's germline CDR1 is SGHDN and CDR2 FVKESK. The CDR3 has 12 residues. The CDR3 sequence: CASSHKGRGQYF. For the CDR3, the DNA is TGTGCCAGCAGCCATAAGGGGAGGGGGCAGTACTTC.

A note on this clone: Other DNA sequences in this specimen translate into the identical CDR3. The chain has TRBV12-3 or TRBV12-4 and TRBJ2-5; D not resolved. The CDR3 runs 11 residues. Trimming cost V 3 bases and J 2 bases, with 1 base left between them. In DNA, the CDR3 is TGTGCCAGCAGTTTGCAAGAGACCCAGTACTTC. Translating it yields CASSLQETQYF.

This sequence joins TRBV28 and TRBJ1-5; D remains ambiguous. Looked up from germline, CDR1 is MDHEN and CDR2 is SYDVKM. The ends were cut back, 1 base at V and 4 bases at J, with 20 bases in the middle. The CDR3 loop spans 18 amino acids. CDR3 loop: CASSLSWMRERVNQPQHF. DNA of the CDR3: TGTGCCAGCAGTTTATCCTGGATGAGGGAGAGGGTGAATCAGCCCCAGCATTTT.

V gene TRBV4-2 combines with J gene TRBJ2-7, with 8 bases lining up with TRBD2. The end of the DNA aligns better with TRBJ2-1, so the J call may be wrong. The CDR3 is 17 residues long. CDR1 and CDR2 from the germline V gene are LGHNA and YNFKEQ. The CDR3 spells CASSQGVSVAGSNEQFF. The CDR3 nucleotides are TGTGCCAGCAGCCAAGGGGTTTCGGTAGCGGGGTCCAATGAGCAGTTCTTC.

The chain carries TRBV29-1 and TRBJ2-7; no firm D call. With 4 bases removed from V and 2 bases from J, the gap between germline ends came to 6 bases. The CDR3 runs to 11 residues. Germline CDR1 SQVTM, CDR2 ANQGSEA. Here the CDR3 reads CSVVEAYEQYF. The CDR3 coding sequence is TGCAGCGTTGTCGAAGCCTACGAGCAGTACTTC.

The chain joins TRBV20-1 to TRBJ2-3, with D maybe TRBD1 (7 bases). CDR3 length: 15 amino acids. Germline values: CDR1 DFQATT, CDR2 SNEGSKA (reference sequence). V was clipped by 3 bases and J by 4 bases, with 17 bases between them. As DNA, the CDR3 is TGCAGTGCTAGTCTTGGCAGGGGGGATCCAGATACGCAGTATTTT. Its protein product is CSASLGRGDPDTQYF.

The rearrangement links TRBV7-6 to TRBJ2-5; D is unclear. Germline loops: CDR1 SGHVS, CDR2 FNYEAQ. The CDR3 is made up of 14 amino acids. Trimming removed 0 bases from V and 9 bases from J, with 14 bases in between. CDR3: CASSLAGMVEAQYF. CDR3 coding DNA: TGTGCCAGCAGCTTAGCGGGGATGGTCGAGGCCCAGTACTTC.

This clone has only a few counts. The chain uses TRBV28 and TRBJ1-3; maybe TRBD1 (5 bases). The ends were cut back, 3 bases at V and 3 bases at J, with 15 bases in the middle. The CDR3 extends over 16 amino acids. CDR1 is MDHEN, CDR2 SYDVKM, per germline. The DNA for the CDR3 is TGTGCCAGCAGTTTCAACAGGCAAGAGATTGGAAACACCATATATTTT. As protein: CASSFNRQEIGNTIYF.

This clone was counted a few times. The chain uses TRBV6-2 or TRBV6-3 and TRBJ1-4; 8 positions match TRBD1. The CDR3 contains 15 residues. V gave up 5 bases and J gave up 2 bases; unmatched junction bases: 4. CDR1 and CDR2 (germline): MNHEY, SVGEGT. Written as DNA, the CDR3 is TGTGCCAGCAGTCCCTGGACAGGGACTAATGAAAAACTGTTTTTT. It specifies CASSPWTGTNEKLFF.

The chain employs TRBV6-5 and TRBJ2-1; TRBD2 might be the D (5 bases). V lost 0 bases and J lost 5, with 8 bases in between. This CDR3 region has 14 residues. CDR1 and CDR2 (germline): MNHEY, SVGAGI. The CDR3 loop reads CASSYSRGDNEQFF. The CDR3 DNA sequence: TGTGCCAGCAGTTACTCTCGGGGTGACAATGAGCAGTTCTTC.

The chain is built from TRBV7-2 and TRBJ2-2; a weak D match, TRBD1 (6 bases). CDR1 is SGHTA and CDR2 is FQGNSA in the germline V gene. V was shortened by 5 bases and J by 7 bases, with 14 bases between the two germline ends. The CDR3 has 14 amino acids. CDR3 protein: CASSLHGTNGELFF. The CDR3 nucleotides read TGTGCCAGCAGCCTGCACGGGACAAACGGGGAGCTGTTTTTT.

The chain employs TRBV10-2 and TRBJ2-2, with a tentative D call TRBD2 (7 bases). V lost 9 bases to trimming and J lost 1 base, with 15 bases between them. This CDR3 comprises 15 residues. The germline gives CDR1 WSHSY, CDR2 SAAADI. As DNA, the CDR3 is TGCGCCAGTAAGGAGGGGGGGTTGAACACCGGGGAGCTGTTTTTT. Translated: CASKEGGLNTGELFF.

The chain links TRBV29-1 to TRBJ2-5; D perhaps matches TRBD2 (6 bases). V dropped 1 base and J dropped 5 bases, with 8 bases sitting between them. Germline assignment: CDR1 SQVTM and CDR2 ANQGSEA. The CDR3 loop spans 12 amino acids. CDR3 bases: TGCAGCGTTGAAGCGGGGGTGGAGACCCAGTACTTC. Protein sequence: CSVEAGVETQYF. Full variable domain (outside the CDR3, taken from reference TRBV29-1 and TRBJ2-5): SAVISQKPSRDICQRGTSLTIQCQVDSQVTMMFWYRQQPGQSLTLIATANQGSEATYESGFVIDKFPISRPNLTFSTLTVSNMSPEDSSIYLCSVEAGVETQYFGPGTRLLVL.

The rearrangement links TRBV18 to TRBJ2-1; TRBD1 aligns across 9 bases. The CDR3 loop spans 16 amino acids. Germline V gene sequence: CDR1 KGHSH, CDR2 LQKENI. V was pared by 2 bases and J by 5 bases, with 7 bases of the junction left unmatched. The CDR3: CASSPGQGRSHNEQFF. CDR3 nucleotide sequence: TGTGCCAGCTCACCAGGACAGGGGAGGTCACACAATGAGCAGTTCTTC.

The chain employs TRBV15 and TRBJ1-5, with a tentative D call TRBD1 (5 bases). Per the germline V gene, CDR1 is LNHNV and CDR2 is YYDKDF (reference sequence). The CDR3 sequence is 17 residues long. V was clipped by 3 bases and J by 0 bases, with 15 bases between them. This chain's CDR3 is CATSSGGRFYSNQPQHF. The CDR3 coding sequence is TGTGCCACCAGCAGTGGGGGACGGTTCTATAGCAATCAGCCCCAGCATTTT.

This rearrangement joins TRBV7-2 to TRBJ1-1, with D perhaps TRBD1 (5 bases). V was pared by 5 bases and J by 7 bases, with 14 bases between. Germline loops: CDR1 SGHTA, CDR2 FQGNSA. CDR3 length: 13 residues. CDR3 sequence reads: CASSTRQMFEAFF. The CDR3 DNA reads TGTGCCAGCAGCACCCGACAGATGTTTGAAGCTTTCTTT.

The chain is built from TRBV30 and TRBJ1-1; D may be TRBD1 (6 bases). Trimming removed 0 bases from V and 5 bases from J, with 10 bases in between. Germline CDR1 reads GTSNPN; CDR2 reads SVGIG (reference sequence). There are 13 residues in the CDR3. CDR3 residues: CAWSVRGGTEAFF. CDR3 bases: TGTGCCTGGAGTGTAAGGGGGGGGACTGAAGCTTTCTTT.

V and J are TRBV30 and TRBJ1-2, with unresolved D. Germline CDR1 reads GTSNPN; CDR2 reads SVGIG (reference sequence). Trimming removed 5 bases from V and 4 bases from J, with 23 bases in between. CDR3 size: 16 residues. The CDR3 coding sequence is TGTGCCTGGGCGTCCTCCACTCCCCCGGCTTCCTATGGCTACACCTTC. Amino acid sequence: CAWASSTPPASYGYTF.

The CDR3 bases are TGTGCCAGCAGCCCGGAGGGTTTAGCTAACTATGGCTACACCTTC. Its translation: CASSPEGLANYGYTF. V usage is TRBV7-2 and J usage is TRBJ1-2, with D unclear. The V and J ends lost 5 bases and 0 bases respectively, with 13 bases between them. The CDR3 is 15 residues long. The germline V gene has CDR1 SGHTA and CDR2 FQGNSA.

V is TRBV27 and J is TRBJ1-5; D might be TRBD1 (5 bases). Germline values: CDR1 MNHEY, CDR2 SMNVEV (reference sequence). This CDR3 contains 13 residues. The V end lost 2 bases, the J end lost 5 bases, and 7 bases lay between the germline ends. The CDR3 reads CASSLGGDQPQHF. In nucleotides, the CDR3 is TGTGCCAGCAGTTTAGGGGGGGATCAGCCCCAGCATTTT.

This clone was seen only a few times. This chain's CDR3 is CASSDGQGAKLFF. The CDR3 DNA reads as TGTGCCAGCTCAGACGGACAGGGAGCGAAACTGTTTTTT. The J gene is TRBJ1-4, the V gene TRBV18; TRBD1 agrees at 8 bases. The CDR3 length is 13 residues. The ends lost 5 bases at V and 11 bases at J; junction bases unmatched: 7. Per germline, CDR1 KGHSH and CDR2 LQKENI.

This chain connects TRBV5-5 to TRBJ1-1; D gene ambiguous. This CDR3 region has 15 residues. Trimming cost V 0 bases and J 6 bases, with 15 bases left between them. CDR1 is SGHKS and CDR2 is YYEKEE in the germline V gene (reference sequence). The CDR3 bases are TGTGCCAGCAGCTTGGAAGGGATAACGAGGGCTGAAGCTTTCTTT. It codes for CASSLEGITRAEAFF.

This clone was observed a handful of times. The rearrangement uses TRBV28 and TRBJ2-4; no clear D gene. V was trimmed by 4 bases and J by 5 bases, leaving 9 bases between them. Germline values: CDR1 MDHEN, CDR2 SYDVKM. The CDR3 length is 13 residues. CDR3 nucleotides: TGTGCCAGCAGTTCCCAGAACGAAAACATTCAGTACTTC. Protein sequence: CASSSQNENIQYF. Supplemented by reference TRBV28 and TRBJ2-4, the full variable domain reads DVKVTQSSRYLVKRTGEKVFLECVQDMDHENMFWYRQDPGLGLRLIYFSYDVKMKEKGDIPEGYSVSREKKERFSLILESASTNQTSMYLCASSSQNENIQYFGAGTRLSVL.

The J gene is TRBJ1-6, the V gene TRBV2; 11 bases are shared with TRBD1. Trimming removed 8 bases from V and 8 bases from J; junction bases left unmatched: 8. The CDR3 spans 15 residues. CDR1 SNHLY and CDR2 FYNNEI come from the germline V gene. CDR3 loop: CASCYRTGGDSPLHF. DNA for the CDR3: TGTGCCAGCTGTTACAGGACAGGGGGCGATTCACCCCTCCACTTT. The full variable domain, with the rest looked up from reference TRBV2 and TRBJ1-6, is EPEVTQTPSHQVTQMGQEVILRCVPISNHLYFYWYRQILGQKVEFLVSFYNNEISEKSEIFDDQFSVERPDGSNFTLKIRSTKLEDSAMYFCASCYRTGGDSPLHFGNGTRLTVT.

The chain carries TRBV12-3 or TRBV12-4 and TRBJ2-1; 8 bases are a match to TRBD2. The CDR3 covers 13 residues. Trimming removed 5 bases from V and 10 bases from J; junction bases left unmatched: 7. The CDR3 DNA is TGTGCCAGCAGTCCCGGATTAGCGGGAGAGCAGTTCTTC. Protein sequence: CASSPGLAGEQFF.

The V gene is TRBV9, the J gene TRBJ2-2; 8 nucleotides align to TRBD1. The CDR3 totals 16 residues. The germline V gene encodes CDR1 SGDLS and CDR2 YYNGEE. The junction had 2 bases not matched to a gene; V was cut back by 0 bases and J by 1 base. The CDR3 nucleotides read TGTGCCAGCAGCGTAGACACAGGGGGGAACACCGGGGAGCTGTTTTTT. It yields the protein CASSVDTGGNTGELFF.

The rearrangement links TRBV5-1 to TRBJ1-1, with 11 bases lining up with TRBD1. The CDR3 consists of 16 residues. Germline CDR1 and CDR2: SGHRS and YFSETQ. J lost 5 bases, V lost 3 bases, and 9 bases had no gene match. The CDR3 loop is CASSSPGQGVWTEAFF. The CDR3 coding sequence is TGCGCCAGCAGCTCCCCGGGACAGGGGGTATGGACTGAAGCTTTCTTT.

The DNA for the CDR3 is TGTGCCAGCAGCTTGGGGGGGGCCAACGTCCTGACTTTC. Its protein product is CASSLGGANVLTF. The rearrangement joins TRBV7-2 to TRBJ2-6; no definite D call. Germline V gene data show CDR1 as SGHTA and CDR2 as FQGNSA. CDR3 size: 13 residues. The V gene lost 3 bases and the J gene lost 4 bases, with 4 bases spanning the gap.